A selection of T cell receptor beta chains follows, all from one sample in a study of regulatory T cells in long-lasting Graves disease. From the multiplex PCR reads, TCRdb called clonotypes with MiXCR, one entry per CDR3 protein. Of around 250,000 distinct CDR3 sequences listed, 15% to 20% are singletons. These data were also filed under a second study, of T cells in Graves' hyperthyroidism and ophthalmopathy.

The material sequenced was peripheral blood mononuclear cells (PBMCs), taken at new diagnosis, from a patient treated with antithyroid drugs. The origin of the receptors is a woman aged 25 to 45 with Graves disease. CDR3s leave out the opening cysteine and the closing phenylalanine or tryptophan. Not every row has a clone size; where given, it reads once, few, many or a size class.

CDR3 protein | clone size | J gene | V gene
ASSYRLQGSTDTQY | many | TRBJ2-3 | TRBV6-5
ASSTGHNYGYT | many | TRBJ1-2 | TRBV6-1
ASSSDASYGYT | few | TRBJ1-2 | TRBV5-1
ASSIPRSEGPQH | many | TRBJ1-5 | TRBV19
ASTSGGGDQPQH | many | TRBJ1-5 | TRBV27
ASSLKEEKAF | many | TRBJ1-1 | TRBV7-2
ATSDNTDTQY | many | TRBJ2-3 | TRBV24-1
ATSDGTYLRGQY | many | TRBJ2-7 | TRBV24-1
SARDDVGNDEKLF | many | TRBJ1-4 | TRBV20-1
ASSYDQQGLGTEAF | many | TRBJ1-1 | TRBV6-5
SAGRWGQGEQY | - | TRBJ2-7 | TRBV20-1
ASSSRLAGNTGELF | many | TRBJ2-2 | TRBV9
ASSMGVEETQY | - | TRBJ2-5 | TRBV5-8
ASSPGRQYTEAF | few | TRBJ1-1 | TRBV7-2